Reported below is one T cell receptor (beta chain). These data come from a study of blood T cell repertoires in COVID-19. Per the germline V gene, CDR1 is SEHNR and CDR2 is FQNEAQ (reference sequence). V was cut by 5 bases and J by 7 bases, with 17 bases left in between. This CDR3 is 15 amino acids long. In the study's own analysis: Amplification from reference gene primers served as the basis for estimated nucleated cell counts. Generated by immunoSEQ multiplex PCR, the TCRdb table keeps only in-frame clones and is missing some. That table furnishes V, J and clone size, whereas the DNA furnished D and trimming. This table holds 95,000 to 150,000 clones, over 65% found once.

The chain has TRBV7-9 and TRBJ1-4; D may be TRBD1 (6 bases). The receptor comes from a woman aged 70-85 years with acute or convalescent COVID-19. The sequencing input was peripheral blood. Here the CDR3 reads CASSAGQSEGEKLFF. CDR3 DNA: TGTGCCAGCAGCGCCGGACAGAGCGAGGGTGAAAAACTGTTTTTT.